This T cell receptor beta chain emerged from a study of shared clonotypes between healthy human individuals. Germline CDR1 ENHRY, CDR2 SYGVKD. The CDR3 runs to 13 residues. Trimming took off 2 bases at V and 8 bases at J, with 12 bases between the two ends. Naive CD45RA+ and memory CD45RA-negative subsets were split from CD4+ cells. It was 150 to 250 ng DNA, about 30,000 T cell genomes, that sorted-subset replicate PCRs used. The assay was immunoSEQ multiplex PCR, and TCRdb's table has in-frame clones only and misses some. The sample records roughly 2 million clones, about 95% being singletons. This TCR derives from a man between 18 and 29 years old in good health. The rearrangement joins TRBV10-3 to TRBJ1-2; TRBD1 is a possible D gene (5 bases). The sequencing sample was made of naive CD4+ T cells sorted from blood. The subset denotes: CD45RA+ positively selected. CDR3 sequence: CAISEGDLRGYTF. CDR3 in DNA: TGTGCCATCAGTGAGGGGGACTTGCGGGGCTACACCTTC.